This is a list of T cell receptor beta chains from one sample in a study of shared clonotypes between healthy human individuals. Produced via immunoSEQ multiplex PCR; TCRdb's table is partial and in-frame only. The sample has around 720,000 clones; around four fifths are singletons. The specimen was memory CD4+ T cells sorted from blood. Receptors were obtained from a woman younger than 45 in good health. CDR3s include the opening cysteine and the closing phenylalanine or tryptophan. Fields, in order: CDR3 length, J gene, V gene, D gene, clone size, CDR3 protein, CDR3 DNA. The D gene is left open where the match is weak. Where a row states a size, it is once, few, many or the class of an expanded clone; other rows omit it.

19,TRBJ2-2,TRBV11-2,TRBD2,NA,CASSLGIWQAGTNTGELFF,TGTGCCAGCAGCTTAGGAATATGGCAAGCGGGAACTAACACCGGGGAGCTGTTTTTT
15,TRBJ2-7,TRBV7-9,NA,NA,CASSLDGGSSYEQYF,TGTGCCAGCAGCTTAGATGGCGGCAGCTCCTACGAGCAGTACTTC
15,TRBJ2-1,TRBV7-2,NA,NA,CASSLEGISYNEQFF,TGTGCCAGCAGCTTAGAGGGAATCTCCTACAATGAGCAGTTCTTC
16,TRBJ2-3,TRBV7-3,TRBD2,NA,CASSDGLAGNTDTQYF,TGTGCCAGCAGTGACGGACTAGCGGGTAACACAGATACGCAGTATTTT
12,TRBJ2-7,TRBV7-2,NA,NA,CASSLSDYEQYF,TGTGCCAGCAGCTTATCCGACTACGAGCAGTACTTC
14,TRBJ2-1,TRBV7-9,NA,once,CASRAGVSYNEQFF,TGTGCCAGCAGAGCTGGGGTCTCCTACAATGAGCAGTTCTTC
16,TRBJ1-4,TRBV27,NA,NA,CASSKASQGFVEKLFF,TGTGCCAGCAGCAAGGCCTCCCAAGGTTTTGTTGAAAAACTGTTTTTT
14,TRBJ2-7,TRBV6-5,NA,NA,CASSYWLGGNEQYF,TGTGCCAGCAGTTACTGGTTAGGAGGAAACGAGCAGTACTTC
14,TRBJ2-2,TRBV2,NA,NA,CASSALTPPGELFF,TGTGCCAGCAGTGCCCTGACCCCCCCCGGGGAGCTGTTTTTT
17,TRBJ1-2,TRBV28,NA,NA,CASARLAGGTTLGGYTF,TGTGCCAGCGCGAGGCTAGCAGGAGGAACCACTCTCGGAGGCTACACCTTC
17,TRBJ1-4,TRBV15,NA,few,CATSRDRTPSTNEKLFF,TGTGCCACCAGCAGAGATAGAACACCTTCAACTAATGAAAAACTGTTTTTT
13,TRBJ1-5,TRBV28,TRBD1,NA,CASGLRGLEPQHF,TGTGCCAGCGGTCTTAGGGGGCTCGAGCCCCAGCATTTT
13,TRBJ1-1,TRBV5-1,NA,NA,CASASMTGTEAFF,TGCGCCAGCGCTTCGATGACCGGAACTGAAGCTTTCTTT
15,TRBJ2-1,TRBV5-1,NA,once,CASSLDSSGYNEQFF,TGCGCCAGCAGCTTGGACTCTAGTGGTTACAATGAGCAGTTCTTC
15,TRBJ1-1,TRBV19,TRBD1,NA,CASSIFQGENTEAFF,TGTGCCAGTAGTATATTTCAGGGGGAAAACACTGAAGCTTTCTTT
15,TRBJ2-5,TRBV7-9,TRBD2,NA,CASRNVAGGGETQYF,TGTGCCAGCCGAAACGTAGCGGGAGGGGGAGAGACCCAGTACTTC
16,TRBJ2-1,TRBV27,TRBD2,NA,CASSFLAGISYNEQFF,TGTGCCAGCAGTTTTCTAGCGGGGATCTCCTACAATGAGCAGTTCTTC
15,TRBJ1-4,TRBV7-2,NA,once,CASTIGGDGEVKLFF,TGTGCCAGCACCATCGGCGGGGACGGCGAGGTAAAACTGTTTTTT
15,TRBJ1-5,TRBV28,TRBD1,NA,CASSSLDRESQPQHF,TGTGCCAGCAGTTCACTGGACAGGGAGAGTCAGCCCCAGCATTTT
15,TRBJ2-1,TRBV7-6,NA,NA,CASTAELGGGREQFF,TGTGCCAGCACGGCAGAACTGGGTGGGGGGCGTGAGCAGTTCTTC
15,TRBJ2-1,TRBV11-2,TRBD2,many,CASSPQRDSYNEQFF,TGTGCCAGCAGCCCACAGCGGGACTCCTACAATGAGCAGTTCTTC
15,TRBJ2-2,TRBV5-1,TRBD1,once,CASSSRTGEGGELFF,TGCGCCAGCAGCTCCCGGACAGGGGAGGGCGGGGAGCTGTTTTTT
15,TRBJ1-5,TRBV6-1,NA,NA,CASSKQEDSNQPQHF,TGTGCCAGCAGCAAACAGGAAGATAGCAATCAGCCCCAGCATTTT
13,TRBJ1-5,TRBV2,TRBD1,NA,CASGGTGNQPQHF,TGTGCCAGCGGGGGGACAGGTAATCAGCCCCAGCATTTT
17,TRBJ2-7,TRBV28,NA,once,CASSYTTGGRGTYEQYF,TGTGCCAGCAGTTACACGACCGGGGGACGGGGGACCTACGAGCAGTACTTC
13,TRBJ2-5,TRBV6-1,TRBD2,NA,CASGRAVGETQYF,TGTGCCAGCGGGAGGGCGGTTGGAGAGACCCAGTACTTC
13,TRBJ2-1,TRBV5-1,NA,NA,CASSLASVGEQFF,TGCGCCAGCAGCTTGGCTAGCGTAGGTGAGCAGTTCTTC
14,TRBJ2-3,TRBV7-9,NA,NA,CASSSWAGGDTQYF,TGTGCCAGCAGCTCGTGGGCGGGCGGAGATACGCAGTATTTT
13,TRBJ2-7,TRBV5-1,NA,NA,CASSSGPPYEQYF,TGCGCCAGCAGCTCGGGACCTCCCTACGAGCAGTACTTC
19,TRBJ2-6,TRBV28,NA,NA,CASSLSPTRHSSGANVLTF,TGTGCCAGCAGTTTATCCCCGACACGGCACAGCTCTGGGGCCAACGTCCTGACTTTC
15,TRBJ2-5,TRBV2,NA,NA,CASSDFGGLRETQYF,TGTGCCAGCAGTGATTTTGGGGGGCTGAGGGAGACCCAGTACTTC
16,TRBJ2-3,TRBV4-2,TRBD1,NA,CASSQAGTGGTDTQYF,TGTGCCAGCAGCCAAGCCGGGACAGGGGGCACAGATACGCAGTATTTT
14,TRBJ1-5,TRBV27,TRBD1,NA,CASSFQGAGQPQHF,TGTGCCAGCAGTTTTCAGGGGGCGGGTCAGCCCCAGCATTTT
16,TRBJ1-5,TRBV30,NA,NA,CAWSEGGLSVNQPQHF,TGTGCCTGGAGTGAGGGGGGCCTCTCGGTGAATCAGCCCCAGCATTTT
16,TRBJ1-2,TRBV7-9,NA,NA,CASSSTRRHRTWGYTF,TGTGCCAGCAGCTCCACCCGGCGCCATCGCACCTGGGGCTACACCTTC
15,TRBJ2-5,TRBV5-5,NA,few,CASSFQGKSQETQYF,TGTGCCAGCAGCTTCCAGGGGAAAAGCCAAGAGACCCAGTACTTC
13,TRBJ2-1,TRBV19,NA,NA,CASSAVGNNEQFF,TGTGCCAGTAGTGCTGTGGGGAACAATGAGCAGTTCTTC
16,TRBJ2-7,TRBV6-6,TRBD2,NA,CASSYPGTSGRYEQYF,TGTGCCAGCAGTTACCCTGGGACTAGCGGGAGATACGAGCAGTACTTC
14,TRBJ2-7,TRBV7-7,NA,NA,CASSLTDSSYEQYF,TGTGCCAGCAGCCTTACGGACTCCTCCTACGAGCAGTACTTC
17,TRBJ2-3,TRBV10-1,TRBD2,NA,CASSESGGLAGADTQYF,TGCGCCAGCAGTGAGTCTGGGGGACTAGCGGGAGCAGATACGCAGTATTTT
13,TRBJ1-1,TRBV2,NA,NA,CASSAGTNTEAFF,TGTGCCAGCAGTGCGGGCACGAACACTGAAGCTTTCTTT
14,TRBJ2-1,TRBV15,TRBD2,NA,CATSRMAGGNEQFF,TGTGCCACCAGCAGAATGGCGGGAGGAAATGAGCAGTTCTTC
16,TRBJ2-1,TRBV5-1,TRBD1,NA,CASSSKGQGGYNEQFF,TGCGCCAGCAGCTCCAAGGGACAGGGGGGCTACAATGAGCAGTTCTTC
16,TRBJ2-1,TRBV28,NA,few,CASSLNDRSSYNEQFF,TGTGCCAGCAGTTTAAATGACAGGAGCTCCTACAATGAGCAGTTCTTC
14,TRBJ1-1,TRBV19,TRBD1,once,CASSVRGQNTEAFF,TGTGCCAGTAGTGTCAGGGGGCAGAACACTGAAGCTTTCTTT
13,TRBJ2-7,TRBV11-3,NA,once,CASSWNQAGEQYF,TGTGCCAGCAGCTGGAACCAGGCCGGAGAGCAGTACTTC
15,TRBJ2-7,TRBV5-1,NA,NA,CASSLSAGGTYEQYF,TGCGCCAGCAGCTTGTCTGCAGGGGGGACCTACGAGCAGTACTTC
14,TRBJ2-1,TRBV4-1,NA,NA,CASSQVLTANEQFF,TGCGCCAGCAGCCAAGTATTGACAGCTAATGAGCAGTTCTTC
14,TRBJ2-3,TRBV7-2,TRBD1,NA,CASGKGQVTDTQYF,TGTGCCAGCGGAAAGGGACAGGTCACAGATACGCAGTATTTT
16,TRBJ2-1,TRBV11-3,NA,NA,CASSLGVSGTYNEQFF,TGTGCCAGCAGCTTAGGTGTCTCCGGTACCTACAATGAGCAGTTCTTC
12,TRBJ2-5,TRBV7-9,NA,once,CASSLLGGAQYF,TGTGCCAGCAGCCTCCTCGGCGGGGCCCAGTACTTC
17,TRBJ1-2,TRBV30,NA,few,CAWTKGFELALLHGYTF,TGTGCCTGGACTAAGGGATTCGAACTGGCCTTACTCCATGGCTACACCTTC
15,TRBJ2-5,TRBV6-6,NA,once,CASSYSYAGRETQYF,TGTGCCAGCAGTTACTCGTATGCAGGTCGAGAGACCCAGTACTTC